Listed below are T cell receptor beta chains from one sample, sequenced in a study of T cell responses to AZD1222 COVID-19 vaccine. Sequencing used immunoSEQ multiplex PCR; TCRdb keeps in-frame clones, though not all of them. The sample has 150,000 to 190,000 clones, 90% seen once; the top ten hold about 1.6%. The sequenced sample was peripheral blood, obtained 28 days after the second AZD1222 dose. These TCRs come from an adult who received the AZD1222 COVID-19 vaccine. Both conserved end residues are part of each CDR3. The D gene is left open where the match is weak. Only some rows state a clone size, as once, few, many or a class for expanded clones.

abundance: .
d_gene: TRBD2
j_gene: TRBJ2-1
v_gene: TRBV28
CDR3aa: CASSLWGSSGRYNEQFF
CDR3nt: TGTGCCAGCAGTTTATGGGGATCTAGCGGGAGGTACAATGAGCAGTTCTTC

abundance: .
d_gene: .
j_gene: TRBJ2-1
v_gene: TRBV9
CDR3aa: CASAGNEQFF
CDR3nt: TGTGCCAGCGCCGGGAATGAGCAGTTCTTC

abundance: .
d_gene: .
j_gene: TRBJ2-3
v_gene: TRBV7-9
CDR3aa: CASRRSGGPFTDTQYF
CDR3nt: TGTGCCAGCAGGAGATCGGGGGGCCCTTTCACAGATACGCAGTATTTT

abundance: .
d_gene: TRBD1
j_gene: TRBJ1-5
v_gene: TRBV19
CDR3aa: CASSTPRQGSNQPQHF
CDR3nt: TGTGCCAGTAGTACCCCTCGACAGGGAAGCAATCAGCCCCAGCATTTT

abundance: .
d_gene: TRBD1
j_gene: TRBJ2-1
v_gene: TRBV27
CDR3aa: CASSTAGQGWNEQFF
CDR3nt: TGTGCCAGCAGCACTGCGGGACAGGGTTGGAATGAGCAGTTCTTC

abundance: once
d_gene: TRBD1
j_gene: TRBJ2-7
v_gene: TRBV9
CDR3aa: CASSVEVGGGTYEQYF
CDR3nt: TGTGCCAGCAGCGTAGAGGTAGGGGGCGGAACCTACGAGCAGTACTTC

abundance: .
d_gene: TRBD1
j_gene: TRBJ1-2
v_gene: TRBV19
CDR3aa: CASSNGDRAYGYTF
CDR3nt: TGTGCCAGTAGCAATGGGGACAGGGCGTATGGCTACACCTTC

abundance: .
d_gene: .
j_gene: TRBJ1-5
v_gene: TRBV7-8
CDR3aa: CASSLGTASNQPQHF
CDR3nt: TGTGCCAGCAGCTTAGGGACGGCAAGCAATCAGCCCCAGCATTTT

abundance: .
d_gene: .
j_gene: TRBJ1-3
v_gene: TRBV11-2
CDR3aa: CASSFTRNTIYF
CDR3nt: TGTGCCAGCAGCTTTACGAGAAACACCATATATTTT

abundance: .
d_gene: TRBD1
j_gene: TRBJ2-7
v_gene: TRBV28
CDR3aa: CASTSPDRGRYEQYF
CDR3nt: TGTGCCAGCACCTCGCCGGACAGGGGGCGCTACGAGCAGTACTTC

abundance: .
d_gene: .
j_gene: TRBJ1-5
v_gene: TRBV9
CDR3aa: CASSVGGVQPQHF
CDR3nt: TGTGCCAGCAGCGTGGGGGGCGTTCAGCCCCAGCATTTT

abundance: .
d_gene: TRBD1
j_gene: TRBJ1-2
v_gene: TRBV7-6
CDR3aa: CASSPRTGINYGYTF
CDR3nt: TGTGCCAGCAGCCCCCGGACAGGGATAAACTATGGCTACACCTTC

abundance: .
d_gene: .
j_gene: TRBJ2-3
v_gene: TRBV19
CDR3aa: CASSIGGLSGSTDTQYF
CDR3nt: TGTGCCAGTAGTATAGGGGGGCTTAGCGGGAGCACAGATACGCAGTATTTT

abundance: once
d_gene: .
j_gene: TRBJ1-2
v_gene: TRBV29-1
CDR3aa: CSAEKTNYGYTF
CDR3nt: TGCAGCGCCGAGAAAACTAACTATGGCTACACCTTC

abundance: .
d_gene: .
j_gene: TRBJ1-1
v_gene: TRBV7-2
CDR3aa: CASREGFNTEAFF
CDR3nt: TGTGCCAGCAGGGAGGGGTTTAACACTGAAGCTTTCTTT

abundance: once
d_gene: .
j_gene: TRBJ2-1
v_gene: TRBV4-1
CDR3aa: CASSQERRGQAHYNEQFF
CDR3nt: TGCGCCAGCAGCCAAGAGCGTCGAGGCCAGGCCCACTACAATGAGCAGTTCTTC

abundance: .
d_gene: .
j_gene: TRBJ2-7
v_gene: TRBV27
CDR3aa: CASTPYWPGSSYEQYF
CDR3nt: TGTGCCAGCACACCCTACTGGCCAGGAAGCTCCTACGAGCAGTACTTC

abundance: .
d_gene: .
j_gene: TRBJ1-5
v_gene: TRBV27
CDR3aa: CASSLTDSSNQPQHF
CDR3nt: TGTGCCAGCAGTCTAACAGACAGTAGCAATCAGCCCCAGCATTTT

abundance: .
d_gene: TRBD1
j_gene: TRBJ1-5
v_gene: TRBV18
CDR3aa: CASSLGQLNQPQHF
CDR3nt: TGTGCCAGCTCACTGGGACAGCTCAATCAGCCCCAGCATTTT

abundance: once
d_gene: TRBD1
j_gene: TRBJ1-1
v_gene: TRBV2
CDR3aa: CASSGLQGFGATEAFF
CDR3nt: TGTGCCAGCAGTGGACTACAGGGGTTTGGAGCTACTGAAGCTTTCTTT

abundance: .
d_gene: .
j_gene: TRBJ2-1
v_gene: TRBV7-3
CDR3aa: CASSLRGSNEQFF
CDR3nt: TGTGCCAGCAGCTTAAGGGGTTCCAATGAGCAGTTCTTC

abundance: .
d_gene: .
j_gene: TRBJ1-3
v_gene: TRBV2
CDR3aa: CASSPIGTRRRVDSGNTIYF
CDR3nt: TGTGCCAGCAGCCCTATAGGGACAAGGAGACGAGTCGACTCTGGAAACACCATATATTTT

abundance: .
d_gene: .
j_gene: TRBJ2-2
v_gene: TRBV7-9
CDR3aa: CASSLTGVGELFF
CDR3nt: TGTGCCAGCAGCTTAACAGGAGTCGGGGAGCTGTTTTTT

abundance: .
d_gene: TRBD1
j_gene: TRBJ1-6
v_gene: TRBV19
CDR3aa: CASNIGQGANSPLHF
CDR3nt: TGTGCCAGTAATATAGGACAGGGGGCCAATTCACCCCTCCACTTT

abundance: .
d_gene: .
j_gene: TRBJ1-4
v_gene: TRBV7-9
CDR3aa: CASSLETAPGEKLFF
CDR3nt: TGTGCCAGCAGCTTAGAGACAGCTCCTGGGGAAAAACTGTTTTTT

abundance: .
d_gene: TRBD1
j_gene: TRBJ1-5
v_gene: TRBV19
CDR3aa: CASSIGTDGSQPQHF
CDR3nt: TGTGCCAGTAGTATCGGGACAGATGGCTCTCAGCCCCAGCATTTT

abundance: .
d_gene: .
j_gene: TRBJ2-7
v_gene: TRBV6-5
CDR3aa: CASSYGQQADEQYF
CDR3nt: TGTGCCAGCAGTTACGGACAGCAGGCCGACGAGCAGTACTTC

abundance: .
d_gene: TRBD1
j_gene: TRBJ1-5
v_gene: TRBV12-3/TRBV12-4
CDR3aa: CASSSTGGQPQHF
CDR3nt: TGTGCCAGCAGTTCCACAGGGGGTCAGCCCCAGCATTTT

abundance: .
d_gene: .
j_gene: TRBJ1-1
v_gene: TRBV2
CDR3aa: CASSVEQRNTEAFF
CDR3nt: TGTGCCAGCAGCGTTGAACAAAGGAACACTGAAGCTTTCTTT

abundance: .
d_gene: .
j_gene: TRBJ2-1
v_gene: TRBV5-1
CDR3aa: CASSPRSTVHEQFF
CDR3nt: TGCGCCAGCAGCCCCCGGTCGACAGTCCATGAGCAGTTCTTC

abundance: .
d_gene: .
j_gene: TRBJ1-2
v_gene: TRBV3-1/TRBV3-2
CDR3aa: CASSPRGGGYYGYTF
CDR3nt: TGTGCCAGCAGCCCCCGGGGGGGAGGTTACTATGGCTACACCTTC

abundance: once
d_gene: .
j_gene: TRBJ1-2
v_gene: TRBV15
CDR3aa: CATSRGEAHPANYGYTF
CDR3nt: TGTGCCACCAGCAGAGGTGAGGCGCATCCGGCTAACTATGGCTACACCTTC

abundance: .
d_gene: .
j_gene: TRBJ2-5
v_gene: TRBV2
CDR3aa: CASSGTEGTQYF
CDR3nt: TGTGCCAGCAGTGGGACAGAGGGGACCCAGTACTTC

abundance: .
d_gene: .
j_gene: TRBJ2-3
v_gene: TRBV4-2
CDR3aa: CASSQGRTYDTQYF
CDR3nt: TGTGCCAGCAGCCAAGGTCGGACATATGATACGCAGTATTTT

abundance: .
d_gene: TRBD2
j_gene: TRBJ2-1
v_gene: TRBV9
CDR3aa: CASSVGAGGNNEQFF
CDR3nt: TGTGCCAGCAGCGTAGGAGCGGGAGGGAACAATGAGCAGTTCTTC

abundance: .
d_gene: TRBD1
j_gene: TRBJ1-5
v_gene: TRBV27
CDR3aa: CASSFRVGQGLWPQHF
CDR3nt: TGTGCCAGCAGTTTTAGAGTGGGACAGGGTTTATGGCCCCAGCATTTT

abundance: .
d_gene: TRBD1
j_gene: TRBJ1-1
v_gene: TRBV3-1/TRBV3-2
CDR3aa: CASSLQQGAQAFF
CDR3nt: TGTGCCAGCAGCCTCCAACAGGGGGCGCAAGCTTTCTTT

abundance: .
d_gene: .
j_gene: TRBJ2-1
v_gene: TRBV24-1
CDR3aa: CATSDASPSYNEQFF
CDR3nt: TGTGCCACCAGTGATGCTAGCCCCTCCTACAATGAGCAGTTCTTC

abundance: .
d_gene: .
j_gene: TRBJ1-1
v_gene: TRBV18
CDR3aa: CASSPSAPIMAEAFF
CDR3nt: TGTGCCAGCTCACCGTCCGCCCCGATAATGGCTGAAGCTTTCTTT

abundance: .
d_gene: TRBD1
j_gene: TRBJ1-3
v_gene: TRBV4-1
CDR3aa: CASSSSPRDRDGNTIYF
CDR3nt: TGCGCCAGCAGCTCTAGCCCCCGGGACAGGGATGGAAACACCATATATTTT

abundance: .
d_gene: .
j_gene: TRBJ2-7
v_gene: TRBV12-3/TRBV12-4
CDR3aa: CASSFGGSYEQYF
CDR3nt: TGTGCCAGCAGTTTTGGGGGAAGCTACGAGCAGTACTTC

abundance: .
d_gene: .
j_gene: TRBJ2-7
v_gene: TRBV2
CDR3aa: CASSRRSSYEQYF
CDR3nt: TGTGCCAGCAGTCGGAGGAGCTCCTACGAGCAGTACTTC

abundance: .
d_gene: .
j_gene: TRBJ2-6
v_gene: TRBV29-1
CDR3aa: CSVEQGTGANVLTF
CDR3nt: TGCAGCGTTGAACAGGGGACTGGGGCCAACGTCCTGACTTTC

abundance: .
d_gene: .
j_gene: TRBJ1-3
v_gene: TRBV29-1
CDR3aa: CSAADRDSGNTIYF
CDR3nt: TGCAGCGCTGCTGACAGAGACTCTGGAAACACCATATATTTT

abundance: .
d_gene: TRBD2
j_gene: TRBJ2-7
v_gene: TRBV5-1
CDR3aa: CASSLGLAGPYEQYF
CDR3nt: TGCGCCAGCAGCTTGGGCCTAGCGGGCCCCTACGAGCAGTACTTC

abundance: .
d_gene: .
j_gene: TRBJ1-3
v_gene: TRBV6-5
CDR3aa: CASSTGNLGNTIYF
CDR3nt: TGTGCCAGCAGTACAGGAAACTTAGGAAACACCATATATTTT

abundance: .
d_gene: .
j_gene: TRBJ1-5
v_gene: TRBV27
CDR3aa: CASSLRGGARPQHF
CDR3nt: TGTGCCAGCAGTTTAAGGGGGGGGGCCAGGCCCCAGCATTTT

abundance: .
d_gene: TRBD1
j_gene: TRBJ2-7
v_gene: TRBV4-1
CDR3aa: CASSQLPGQGAYEQYF
CDR3nt: TGCGCCAGCAGCCAACTACCGGGACAGGGGGCCTACGAGCAGTACTTC

abundance: .
d_gene: .
j_gene: TRBJ2-2
v_gene: TRBV30
CDR3aa: CAQPGPGGELFF
CDR3nt: TGTGCCCAGCCGGGCCCAGGCGGGGAGCTGTTTTTT

abundance: .
d_gene: .
j_gene: TRBJ2-3
v_gene: TRBV5-1
CDR3aa: CASSRTASTDTQYF
CDR3nt: TGCGCCAGCAGCAGGACAGCTAGCACAGATACGCAGTATTTT

abundance: .
d_gene: .
j_gene: TRBJ1-5
v_gene: TRBV19
CDR3aa: CASSIPTHNQPQHF
CDR3nt: TGTGCCAGTAGTATTCCCACCCACAATCAGCCCCAGCATTTT

abundance: .
d_gene: .
j_gene: TRBJ1-1
v_gene: TRBV5-1
CDR3aa: CASSLFMGGMNTEAFF
CDR3nt: TGCGCCAGCAGCTTGTTCATGGGGGGCATGAACACTGAAGCTTTCTTT

abundance: few
d_gene: .
j_gene: TRBJ1-2
v_gene: TRBV29-1
CDR3aa: CSVEERTDYGYTF
CDR3nt: TGCAGCGTTGAAGAACGGACAGACTATGGCTACACCTTC

abundance: .
d_gene: .
j_gene: TRBJ1-2
v_gene: TRBV20-1
CDR3aa: CSASGGNINYGYTF
CDR3nt: TGCAGTGCTAGTGGGGGAAATATTAACTATGGCTACACCTTC

abundance: .
d_gene: .
j_gene: TRBJ2-7
v_gene: TRBV11-2
CDR3aa: CASSLDAGISSYEQYF
CDR3nt: TGTGCCAGCAGCTTAGATGCAGGCATAAGCTCCTACGAGCAGTACTTC

abundance: .
d_gene: TRBD1
j_gene: TRBJ1-1
v_gene: TRBV19
CDR3aa: CATWTGVMNTEAFF
CDR3nt: TGTGCCACCTGGACAGGGGTGATGAACACTGAAGCTTTCTTT

abundance: once
d_gene: TRBD2
j_gene: TRBJ2-7
v_gene: TRBV7-3
CDR3aa: CASSLAGGRNDEQYF
CDR3nt: TGTGCCAGCAGCTTGGCTGGCGGGAGAAACGACGAGCAGTACTTC

abundance: .
d_gene: .
j_gene: TRBJ2-3
v_gene: TRBV24-1
CDR3aa: CATSDGGNPTDTQYF
CDR3nt: TGTGCCACCAGTGATGGCGGGAACCCCACAGATACGCAGTATTTT

abundance: .
d_gene: .
j_gene: TRBJ2-3
v_gene: TRBV2
CDR3aa: CASSEVSPTDTQYF
CDR3nt: TGTGCCAGCAGTGAGGTTAGCCCCACAGATACGCAGTATTTT